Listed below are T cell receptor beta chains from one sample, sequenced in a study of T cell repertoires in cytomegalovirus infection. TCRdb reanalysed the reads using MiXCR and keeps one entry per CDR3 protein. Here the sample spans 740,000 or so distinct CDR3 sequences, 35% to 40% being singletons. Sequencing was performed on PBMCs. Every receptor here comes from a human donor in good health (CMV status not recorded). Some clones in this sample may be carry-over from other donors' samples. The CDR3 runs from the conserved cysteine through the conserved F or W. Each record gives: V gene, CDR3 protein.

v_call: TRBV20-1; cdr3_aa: CSARRSSSYEQYF
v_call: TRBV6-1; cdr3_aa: CASIPAGNSPLHF
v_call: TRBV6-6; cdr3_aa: CASSLRLAGVLTGELFF
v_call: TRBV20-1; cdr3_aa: CSARATRGQGKTKNIQYF
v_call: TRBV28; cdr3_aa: CAISLIGAEQYF
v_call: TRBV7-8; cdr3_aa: CASSHPRTDQETQYF
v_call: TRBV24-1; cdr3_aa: CATSDWGPENTDTQYF
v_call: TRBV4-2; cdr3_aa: CASSQVWDRAGNTIYF
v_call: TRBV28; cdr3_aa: CASSLKFSYNSPLHF
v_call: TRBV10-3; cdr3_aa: CAIRTGGTPESYEQYF
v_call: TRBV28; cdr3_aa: CASSPPGQVTEAFF
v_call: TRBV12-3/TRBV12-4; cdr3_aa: CASSLNKQPQHF
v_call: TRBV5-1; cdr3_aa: CASSLARGTGGYNEQFF
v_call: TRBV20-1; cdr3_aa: CSARDRVSWETQYF
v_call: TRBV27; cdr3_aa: CASSLTLKGQQYF
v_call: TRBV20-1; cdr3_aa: CSARRTSGGNTGELFF
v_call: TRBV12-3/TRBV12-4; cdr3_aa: CASSDNNGGINYGYTF
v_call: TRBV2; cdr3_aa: CASRRGQGYNQPQHF
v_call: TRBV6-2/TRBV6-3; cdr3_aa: CASSYWEGSEAFF
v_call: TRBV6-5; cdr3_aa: CASGGTGGYTF
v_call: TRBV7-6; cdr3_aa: CASSPGTGDGDTQYF
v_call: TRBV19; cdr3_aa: CASSPRRTSGSTDTQYF
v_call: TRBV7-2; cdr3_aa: CASSLGTGNNSPLHF
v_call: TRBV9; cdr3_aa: CASSAGTVRSEQFF
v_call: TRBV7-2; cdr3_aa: CASSFTGTSLVEQFF
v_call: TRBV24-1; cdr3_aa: CATSDLGADGYTF
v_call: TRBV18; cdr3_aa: CASSPGDAGETQYF
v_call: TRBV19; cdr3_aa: CASSQARTTGVANYEQYF
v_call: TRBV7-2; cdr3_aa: CASSPVATDTQYF
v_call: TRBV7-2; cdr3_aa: CASSPGGGLGYGYTF
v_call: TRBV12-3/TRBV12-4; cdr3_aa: CASTPAEGAGYTF